A single sample is the source of the 23 T cell receptor beta chains below, sequenced in a study of CD8 T cells in Susac syndrome. Random-hexamer reverse transcription was applied to roughly 0.45 to 1 ug RNA. In TCRdb, the immunoSEQ multiplex PCR reads were re-called with MiXCR into one record per CDR3 protein. The profile covers about 300,000 distinct CDR3 sequences, with around nine tenths appearing a single time and around 0.18% taken by the ten largest. Sample: CD8+ T cells from PBMCs. All receptors come from a human donor with multiple sclerosis.

This clonotype was recorded only once. The rearrangement joins TRBV19 to TRBJ2-6; D is undetermined. V lost 5 bases and J lost 0, with 5 bases in between. This CDR3 spans 14 amino acids. The germline gives CDR1 LNHDA, CDR2 SQIVND (reference sequence). DNA for the CDR3: TGTGCCAGTAGTGAGCTCTCTGGGGCCAACGTCCTGACTTTC. Its translation is CASSELSGANVLTF.

The genes are TRBV28 and TRBJ1-6; D is unresolved. The CDR3 runs to 12 residues. The germline V gene has CDR1 MDHEN and CDR2 SYDVKM. Trimming removed 6 bases at V and 9 bases at J, with 9 bases between. The CDR3, as DNA: TGTGCCAGCAGGCGCGGAGGTTCACCCCTCCACTTT. This translates into CASRRGGSPLHF.

This chain connects TRBV7-9 to TRBJ2-7; D might be TRBD2 (5 bases). CDR3 length equals 17 residues. Germline V lookup: CDR1 SEHNR, CDR2 FQNEAQ (reference sequence). The V end lost 0 bases, the J end lost 1 base, and 16 bases lay between the germline ends. CDR3 coding DNA: TGTGCCAGCAGCTTAGCGCTGCGGGCCCCGCTATCCTACGAGCAGTACTTC. As protein: CASSLALRAPLSYEQYF.

The genes are TRBV20-1 and TRBJ1-2; tentative D call: TRBD1 (5 bases). V was cut by 5 bases and J by 8 bases, with 24 bases left in between. Germline CDR1 reads DFQATT; CDR2 reads SNEGSKA (reference sequence). The CDR3 is made up of 15 amino acids. CDR3 bases: TGCAGTGCTCTAAGGGACCGCCGGCCGTCGGGGGGCTACACCTTC. This encodes CSALRDRRPSGGYTF.

This clonotype was seen only once. The chain uses TRBV27 and TRBJ2-7; 12 bases are shared with TRBD2. The length of the CDR3 is 17 residues. The germline CDR1 and CDR2 sequences are MNHEY and SMNVEV (reference sequence). The V segment lost 3 bases and the J segment 3 bases; nucleotides outside the gene matches: 9. CDR3 bases: TGTGCCAGCAGTTTCTTCCGACCGACTAGCGGGAGCTACGAGCAGTACTTC. This gives the protein CASSFFRPTSGSYEQYF.

The V call is TRBV6-6, the J call TRBJ2-7; TRBD1 aligns across 7 bases. This CDR3 has 15 residues. Germline lookup yields CDR1 MNHNY and CDR2 SVGAGI (reference sequence). The junction had 10 bases not matched to a gene; V was cut back by 6 bases and J by 2 bases. Here the CDR3 DNA reads TGTGCCAGCAGCCGACCTTCGGGACAGACCTACGAGCAGTACTTC. Translation: CASSRPSGQTYEQYF.

The chain couples TRBV12-3 or TRBV12-4 to TRBJ2-1; 7 nucleotides align to TRBD2. Trimming took 1 base from V and 6 from J; bases not matched to a gene: 3. The CDR3 has 14 residues. The chain's CDR3 is CASSLDGGGNEQFF. Written as DNA, the CDR3 is TGTGCCAGCAGTTTAGATGGCGGGGGCAATGAGCAGTTCTTC.

The rearrangement joins TRBV13 to TRBJ2-3; perhaps TRBD2 as D (7 bases). The germline V gene encodes CDR1 PRHDT and CDR2 FYEKMQ (reference sequence). The CDR3 is 16 residues long. V lost 3 bases to trimming and J lost 4 bases, with 17 bases between them. This chain's CDR3 is CASSLWGGAFPDTQYF. The CDR3 coding sequence is TGTGCCAGCAGCTTGTGGGGGGGGGCCTTCCCAGATACGCAGTATTTT.

The genes are TRBV9 and TRBJ1-2; a weak D match, TRBD1 (5 bases). Germline CDR1 and CDR2: SGDLS and YYNGEE. V shed 1 base and J shed 2 bases, with 12 bases lying between them. The CDR3 has 15 amino acids. This chain's CDR3 is CASSVSRQRNYGYTF. The CDR3 DNA reads as TGTGCCAGCAGCGTAAGTAGACAGAGAAACTATGGCTACACCTTC.

The chain joins TRBV12-3 or TRBV12-4 to TRBJ1-5; TRBD1 matches at 7 bases. After removal of 7 bases from V and 0 bases from J, the junction contained 9 bases not matched to a gene. There are 16 residues in the CDR3. The chain's CDR3 is CASTSTTGSSNQPQHF. The CDR3 DNA is TGTGCCAGCACCTCAACGACAGGGTCTAGCAATCAGCCCCAGCATTTT.

The V call is TRBV7-6, the J call TRBJ2-2; TRBD2 aligns across 12 bases. Germline V lookup: CDR1 SGHVS, CDR2 FNYEAQ. J gave up 1 base and V 0 bases, and 9 bases lay outside the gene matches. The CDR3 extends over 20 amino acids. The CDR3 bases are TGTGCCAGCAGCTTAGCTCAGACTAGCGGGGGTCTTCTGAACACCGGGGAGCTGTTTTTT. Translation gives CASSLAQTSGGLLNTGELFF.

V usage is TRBV29-1 and J usage is TRBJ1-1; TRBD1 matches 9 bases. The CDR3 is made up of 12 amino acids. The germline V gene has CDR1 SQVTM and CDR2 ANQGSEA. J was trimmed by 1 base and V by 6 bases; bases with no gene match: 0. CDR3 in amino acids: CSVGQGNTEAFF. CDR3 nucleotides: TGCAGCGTGGGACAGGGGAACACTGAAGCTTTCTTT.

The genes are TRBV30 and TRBJ2-2; 7 bases are shared with TRBD2. The germline gives CDR1 GTSNPN, CDR2 SVGIG (reference sequence). There are 14 residues in the CDR3. With V trimmed by 6 bases and J by 5 bases, 9 bases remained unmatched. CDR3 DNA: TGTGCCTGCAACCTAGCGGCCAGGACCGGGGAGCTGTTTTTT. Translating gives CACNLAARTGELFF.

This clonotype appeared a single time. The CDR3 DNA is TGCAGCGTTGCCGAGGGGGGGGGCTATGGCTACACCTTC. It codes for CSVAEGGGYGYTF. The chain couples TRBV29-1 to TRBJ1-2, with a weak D call TRBD1 (6 bases). Trimming removed 4 bases at V and 4 bases at J, with 13 bases between. The germline gives CDR1 SQVTM, CDR2 ANQGSEA. The CDR3 is 13 amino acids.

Here the CDR3 reads CAWSDRGRMVAGELFF. As DNA, the CDR3 is TGTGCCTGGAGTGATAGGGGGCGAATGGTCGCCGGGGAGCTGTTTTTT. This chain uses TRBV30 with TRBJ2-2; TRBD1 matches at 7 bases. Germline values: CDR1 GTSNPN, CDR2 SVGIG (reference sequence). The CDR3 consists of 16 residues. The V gene end was trimmed by 1 base and the J gene end by 6 bases; junction bases not matched to a gene: 11.

This chain connects TRBV30 to TRBJ2-7, with D hard to call. The CDR3 loop spans 15 amino acids. Germline V gene lookup returns CDR1 GTSNPN and CDR2 SVGIG (reference sequence). V was cut by 0 bases and J by 9 bases, with 21 bases left in between. This CDR3 is CAWSVEFSGVGGQYF. For the CDR3, the DNA is TGTGCCTGGAGTGTAGAGTTCTCAGGCGTTGGCGGGCAGTACTTC.

The genes are TRBV30 and TRBJ2-2; D is ambiguous. The CDR3 runs to 12 residues. Trimming removed 0 bases from V and 7 bases from J, with 6 bases in between. Germline CDR1 GTSNPN, CDR2 SVGIG (reference sequence). This chain's CDR3 is CAWSVGSGELFF. CDR3 sequence (DNA): TGTGCCTGGAGTGTGGGTAGCGGGGAGCTGTTTTTT.

The CDR3 sequence is CASSVGRDNEQFF. The CDR3 region has the DNA TGTGCCAGCAGCGTAGGCAGAGACAATGAGCAGTTCTTC. V is TRBV9 and J is TRBJ2-1; no definite D call. Germline V gene sequence: CDR1 SGDLS, CDR2 YYNGEE. This CDR3 has 13 residues. Deletions cut 0 bases from V and 5 bases from J, with 6 bases between.

In DNA form, the CDR3 reads TGTGCCAGCAGCTTAGGGGGGAACGCTGGCTACACCTTC. Its protein product is CASSLGGNAGYTF. The chain couples TRBV7-9 to TRBJ1-2; D may be TRBD1 (5 bases). The V gene lost 1 base and the J gene lost 7 bases, with 10 bases spanning the gap. In germline, CDR1 is SEHNR, CDR2 FQNEAQ (reference sequence). The CDR3 consists of 13 residues.

The CDR3 loop reads CASSQFRGGNQPQHF. CDR3 DNA: TGCGCCAGCAGCCAATTTCGGGGCGGCAATCAGCCCCAGCATTTT. This rearrangement joins TRBV4-3 to TRBJ1-5; tentatively, D is TRBD1 (5 bases). The CDR3 covers 15 residues. Germline V CDR1 and CDR2: LGHNA, YSLEER. Trimming shortened V by 2 bases and J by 2 bases, and 10 bases separated the two germline ends.

The rearrangement joins TRBV9 to TRBJ2-2, with TRBD2 matching 8 bases. Trimming took 3 bases from V and 4 from J; bases not matched to a gene: 2. Germline V CDR1 and CDR2: SGDLS, YYNGEE. The CDR3 sequence is 14 residues long. CDR3 bases: TGTGCCAGCAGCGAAAGCGGGGGCACCGGGGAGCTGTTTTTT. Translating it yields CASSESGGTGELFF. Full variable domain (missing parts from reference TRBV9 and TRBJ2-2): DSGVTQTPKHLITATGQRVTLRCSPRSGDLSVYWYQQSLDQGLQFLIQYYNGEERAKGNILERFSAQQFPDLHSELNLSSLELGDSALYFCASSESGGTGELFFGEGSRLTVL.

The chain has TRBV27 and TRBJ2-5, with 14 nucleotides matching TRBD2. Losses at the gene ends were 5 bases for V and 0 bases for J; bases not matched to a gene: 11. Germline CDR1 MNHEY, CDR2 SMNVEV (reference sequence). The CDR3 extends over 19 amino acids. The CDR3 spells CASSGPGTSGRGDQETQYF. In DNA, the CDR3 is TGTGCCAGCAGTGGACCCGGGACTAGCGGGAGAGGGGACCAAGAGACCCAGTACTTC.

This chain joins TRBV4-1 and TRBJ1-1, with D hard to call. Trimming pared 4 bases from V and 6 bases from J, leaving 12 bases between. Germline loops: CDR1 MGHRA, CDR2 YSYEKL. The CDR3 runs 13 residues. The CDR3 region has the DNA TGCGCCAGCAGCCCGATCTCGGTGGCTGAAGCTTTCTTT. It yields the protein CASSPISVAEAFF.